This TCR beta chain was captured by sequencing in a study of lymphopenia after photon versus proton radiotherapy. This CDR3 has 13 amino acids. Germline values: CDR1 SGHAT, CDR2 FQNNGV. Overall study results and limits: After the lymphocyte nadir, photon-treated repertoires showed oligoclonal expansion, especially of CD8+ Temra cells.

A note on this clone: Its target is not known. The junction shows a germline mismatch at one end, possibly a read error.

Produced via immunoSEQ multiplex PCR; TCRdb's table is partial and in-frame only. The sample lists about 58,000 clones; 65% to 85% were seen once. Sequenced material: peripheral blood, taken from a patient treated with proton-based radiotherapy. The chain employs TRBV11-2 and TRBJ1-2; 10 nucleotides match TRBD1. The receptor comes from a man aged 55 to 70 with pancreatic cancer. DNA for the CDR3: TGTGCCAGCAGCCTAGACAGGGGGCAGGGCTACACCTTC. This gives the protein CASSLDRGQGYTF.